The rows below give T cell receptor beta chains drawn from one sample of a study. TCRdb recomputed calls from the 5' RACE reads with MiXCR, one row per CDR3 protein. The profile shows tens of thousands of distinct CDR3 sequences, roughly 22% of them singletons. Sequenced: tumor-infiltrating naive CD4+ T cells sorted from the breast tumor. Receptor source: a female donor with breast cancer. Each CDR3 is given with its conserved first and last residue. The order of the fields is V gene, J gene, CDR3 length, clone size, D gene, CDR3 protein, CDR3 DNA. The D gene is left open where the match is weak. Clone size is shown for a subset of rows, as once, few, many or a class of expanded clone.

TRBV7-7	TRBJ2-3	13	NA	NA	CASSTADTDTQYF	TGTGCTAGCAGCACAGCGGACACAGATACGCAGTATTTT
TRBV9	TRBJ1-4	15	NA	TRBD1	CASSVDGTGWEKLFF	TGTGCCAGCAGCGTAGACGGGACAGGGTGGGAAAAACTGTTTTTT
TRBV7-3	TRBJ1-2	13	NA	NA	CASSLDSGYGYTF	TGTGCCAGCAGCCTAGACTCGGGATATGGCTACACCTTC
TRBV20-1	TRBJ2-1	16	NA	TRBD2	CSARDPLAAVNNEQFF	TGCAGTGCTAGAGATCCTCTAGCGGCTGTAAACAATGAGCAGTTCTTC
TRBV6-1	TRBJ2-2	14	NA	NA	CASSESSGLGELFF	TGTGCCAGCAGTGAAAGTTCAGGTCTGGGGGAGCTGTTTTTT
TRBV28	TRBJ1-1	15	many	NA	CASSLGGAQNTEAFF	TGTGCCAGCAGTTTAGGGGGGGCTCAGAACACTGAAGCTTTCTTT
TRBV5-1	TRBJ2-3	15	NA	TRBD1	CASSRGQGPGDTQYF	TGCGCCAGCAGCCGGGGACAGGGGCCTGGAGATACGCAGTATTTT
TRBV4-1	TRBJ1-1	15	NA	NA	CASSQPFQGRSEAFF	TGCGCCAGCAGCCAGCCTTTTCAGGGTCGCTCTGAAGCTTTCTTT
TRBV20-1	TRBJ2-3	15	NA	TRBD1	CSASARDRGRDTQYF	TGCAGTGCTAGCGCCCGGGACAGGGGGCGAGATACGCAGTATTTT
TRBV20-1	TRBJ1-4	14	NA	NA	CSARGALFGEKLFF	TGCAGTGCTAGAGGAGCCCTCTTTGGGGAAAAACTGTTTTTT
TRBV20-1	TRBJ2-2	15	many	TRBD1	CSARKDRANTGELFF	TGCAGTGCTAGAAAGGACAGGGCGAACACCGGGGAGCTGTTTTTT
TRBV20-1	TRBJ2-1	16	many	NA	CSARDQIVSSYNEQFF	TGCAGTGCTAGAGATCAAATAGTATCCTCCTACAATGAGCAGTTCTTC
TRBV29-1	TRBJ1-2	12	many	NA	CSVEAALYGYTF	TGCAGCGTTGAAGCAGCTCTTTATGGCTACACCTTC
TRBV5-1	TRBJ2-7	14	NA	NA	CASCFQDNSYEQYF	TGCGCCAGCTGCTTCCAGGACAATTCCTACGAGCAGTACTTC